This TCR beta chain appears in the sequencing data of a study of cytomegalovirus exposure and HLA in healthy donors. General study results and limits: Available immune exposure information was restricted to CMV serostatus only. The study put some 160 TCR beta chains on its list as cytomegalovirus-associated.

Note on this clone: Its target is not known.

Trimming removed 0 bases from V and 4 bases from J; junction bases left unmatched: 7. The CDR3 extends over 16 amino acids. In germline, CDR1 is MNHEY, CDR2 SVGAGI. The PCR employed 60 Vbeta primers together with 13 Jbeta primers. Clones were read by immunoSEQ multiplex PCR, and TCRdb kept only the in-frame ones, dropping some. Among 150,000 or so clones listed, about 80% were seen once. V gene TRBV6-5 combines with J gene TRBJ1-1; 8 nucleotides agree with TRBD1. Sequencing used PBMCs. The receptor's source is a middle-aged woman in good health and CMV-seronegative. The CDR3 region has the DNA TGTGCCAGCAGTTACTCGACAGGGGAAGATTTCACTGAAGCTTTCTTT. Encoded protein: CASSYSTGEDFTEAFF.